These T cell receptor beta chains were read from a single sample in a study of shared clonotypes between healthy human individuals. The protocol was immunoSEQ multiplex PCR, while the TCRdb copy is restricted to in-frame clones and leaves out a portion. The sample holds under 650,000 clones, around 96% seen once. The sequencing input was naive CD4+ T cells sorted from blood. Receptors originate from a woman aged 30 to 39 in good health. Each CDR3 is given with its conserved first and last residue. Each record gives: clone size, D gene, J gene, CDR3 length, V gene, CDR3 DNA, CDR3 protein. D genes are given only for firm matches. Rows give clone size only sometimes, using once, few, many, or a class for an expanded clone.

NA,NA,TRBJ2-6,14,TRBV2,TGTGCCGGAGGTGTAGCGGCCGGGGCCAACGTCCTGACTTTC,CAGGVAAGANVLTF
NA,NA,TRBJ1-2,14,TRBV2,TGTGCCAGCAGCCCTCCCCGGGACTTCTCTGGCTACACCTTC,CASSPPRDFSGYTF
NA,NA,TRBJ2-1,14,TRBV5-1,TGCGCCAGCAGCTTGGCTCATGGGGTTTCCGAGCAGTTCTTC,CASSLAHGVSEQFF
NA,TRBD1,TRBJ1-2,15,TRBV12-5,TGTGCTAGAACCGGAAGCGGGACAGCTAACTATGGCTACACCTTC,CARTGSGTANYGYTF
NA,NA,TRBJ2-5,13,TRBV2,TGTGCCAGCAGTGAAGAAGGGGAAGAGACCCAGTACTTC,CASSEEGEETQYF
NA,NA,TRBJ1-5,16,TRBV4-1,TGCGCCAGCAGCCAAGTGGGTGCGGGGAACAATCAGCCCCAGCATTTT,CASSQVGAGNNQPQHF
NA,TRBD2,TRBJ2-1,15,TRBV4-1,TGCGCCAGCAGCCAAACTAGCGGCTCCTACAATGAGCAGTTCTTC,CASSQTSGSYNEQFF
NA,TRBD2,TRBJ2-7,14,TRBV7-9,TGTGCCAGCAGCTTAGTAGCGGGAGACGGCGAGCAGTACTTC,CASSLVAGDGEQYF
NA,TRBD2,TRBJ2-1,12,TRBV28,TGTGCCAGCAGTTTTAGGCGGGAGGGACAGTTCTTC,CASSFRREGQFF
NA,NA,TRBJ1-5,16,TRBV6-6,TGTGCCAGCAGTTACGACGGGGATTATAGCAATCAGCCCCAGCATTTT,CASSYDGDYSNQPQHF
NA,TRBD2,TRBJ2-1,15,TRBV5-1,TGCGCCAGCCGCGTAGCGGGAGATCACGTTGATGAGCAGTTCTTC,CASRVAGDHVDEQFF
few,NA,TRBJ1-5,14,TRBV4-1,TGCGCCAGCAGCCAACCGGGACATGGTCAGCCCCAGCATTTT,CASSQPGHGQPQHF
NA,NA,TRBJ2-3,14,TRBV19,TGTGCCAGTAGTATCCGTCGGAGCACAGATACGCAGTATTTT,CASSIRRSTDTQYF
NA,TRBD1,TRBJ2-2,15,TRBV11-3,TGTGCCAGCAGCTTCGGGACAGGCAACACCGGGGAGCTGTTTTTT,CASSFGTGNTGELFF
NA,NA,TRBJ2-4,16,TRBV2,TGTGCCAGCATGACTTCTTGGCAGGCGCAAAAAAACATTCAGTACTTC,CASMTSWQAQKNIQYF
NA,NA,TRBJ1-1,14,TRBV15,TGTGCCACCAGCAGAGATATAGGGGCCCCTGAAGCTTTCTTT,CATSRDIGAPEAFF
NA,NA,TRBJ2-5,13,TRBV7-8,TGTGCCAGCAGCCCAAGGGGGTTGGAGACCCAGTACTTC,CASSPRGLETQYF
once,TRBD1,TRBJ2-5,15,TRBV7-9,TGTGCCAGCAGCCCCGGGACAGGGGGCAGCGAGACCCAGTACTTC,CASSPGTGGSETQYF
few,NA,TRBJ2-7,12,TRBV7-9,TGTGCCAGCAGCTTACGACAGTACGAGCAGTACTTC,CASSLRQYEQYF
NA,TRBD2,TRBJ2-1,15,TRBV5-1,TGCGCCAGCAGCGTGGGACTAGCGAATCACAATGAGCAGTTCTTC,CASSVGLANHNEQFF
NA,NA,TRBJ2-2,16,TRBV11-3,TGTGCCAGCAGCCCCGGTCAGGGGACCAACACCGGGGAGCTGTTTTTT,CASSPGQGTNTGELFF
NA,NA,TRBJ1-5,11,TRBV20-1,TGCAGTGCCCGGGGAAATCAGCCCCAGCATTTT,CSARGNQPQHF